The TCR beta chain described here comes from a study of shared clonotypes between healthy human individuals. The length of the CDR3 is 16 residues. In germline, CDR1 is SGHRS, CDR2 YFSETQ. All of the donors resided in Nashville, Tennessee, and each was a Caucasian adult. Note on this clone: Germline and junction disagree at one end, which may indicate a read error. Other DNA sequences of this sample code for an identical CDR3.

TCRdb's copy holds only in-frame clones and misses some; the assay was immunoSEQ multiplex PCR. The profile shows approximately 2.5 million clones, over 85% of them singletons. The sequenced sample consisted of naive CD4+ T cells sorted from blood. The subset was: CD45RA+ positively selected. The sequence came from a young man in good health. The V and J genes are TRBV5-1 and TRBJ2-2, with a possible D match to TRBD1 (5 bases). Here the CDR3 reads CASSLVARANTGELFF. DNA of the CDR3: TGCGCCAGCAGCTTGGTGGCCAGGGCGAATACCGGGGAGCTGTTTTTT.